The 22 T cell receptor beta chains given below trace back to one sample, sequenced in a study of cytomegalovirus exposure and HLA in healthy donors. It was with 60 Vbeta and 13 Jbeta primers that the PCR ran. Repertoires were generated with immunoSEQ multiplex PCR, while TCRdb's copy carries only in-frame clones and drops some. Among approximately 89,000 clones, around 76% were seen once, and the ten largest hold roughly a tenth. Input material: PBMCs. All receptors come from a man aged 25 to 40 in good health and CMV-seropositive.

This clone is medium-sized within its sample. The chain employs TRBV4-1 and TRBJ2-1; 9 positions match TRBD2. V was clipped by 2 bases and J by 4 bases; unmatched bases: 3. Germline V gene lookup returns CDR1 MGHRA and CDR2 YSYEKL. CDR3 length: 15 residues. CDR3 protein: CASSQTSGSYNEQFF. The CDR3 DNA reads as TGCGCCAGCAGCCAAACTAGCGGGTCGTACAATGAGCAGTTCTTC.

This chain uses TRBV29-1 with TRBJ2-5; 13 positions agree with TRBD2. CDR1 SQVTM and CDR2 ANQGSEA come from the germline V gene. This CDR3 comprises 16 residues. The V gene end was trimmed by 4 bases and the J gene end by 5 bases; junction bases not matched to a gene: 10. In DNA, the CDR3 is TGCAGCGTTGTTTGGACTAGCGGGGGAGTCAGGGAGACCCAGTACTTC. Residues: CSVVWTSGGVRETQYF.

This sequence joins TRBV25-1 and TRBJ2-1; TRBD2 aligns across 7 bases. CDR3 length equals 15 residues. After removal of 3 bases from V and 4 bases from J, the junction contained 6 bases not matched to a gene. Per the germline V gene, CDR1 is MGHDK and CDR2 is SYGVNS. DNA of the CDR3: TGTGCCAGCAGTGATCGGCTAGCGGTTTACAATGAGCAGTTCTTC. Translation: CASSDRLAVYNEQFF.

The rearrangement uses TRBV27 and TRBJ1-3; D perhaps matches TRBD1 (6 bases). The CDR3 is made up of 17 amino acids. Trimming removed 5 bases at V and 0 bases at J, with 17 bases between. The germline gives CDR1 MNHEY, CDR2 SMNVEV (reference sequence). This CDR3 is CASSPHPGQRSGNTIYF. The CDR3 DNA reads TGTGCCAGCAGTCCACACCCCGGACAGCGCTCTGGAAACACCATATATTTT.

CDR3 sequence reads: CASRIRILALPYEQYF. CDR3 DNA sequence: TGTGCCAGCAGAATTCGAATACTAGCCTTACCCTACGAGCAGTACTTC. The chain is built from TRBV2 and TRBJ2-7; the D gene is possibly TRBD2 (6 bases). Deletions cut 6 bases from V and 2 bases from J, with 20 bases between. This CDR3 is 16 amino acids long. The germline gives CDR1 SNHLY, CDR2 FYNNEI. Variable domain in full (rest from reference TRBV2 and TRBJ2-7): EPEVTQTPSHQVTQMGQEVILRCVPISNHLYFYWYRQILGQKVEFLVSFYNNEISEKSEIFDDQFSVERPDGSNFTLKIRSTKLEDSAMYFCASRIRILALPYEQYFGPGTRLTVT.

The CDR3 sequence is CASSSLGQSGPSGANVLTF. CDR3 bases: TGTGCCAGCAGTTCCCTGGGACAGTCGGGTCCCTCTGGGGCCAACGTCCTGACTTTC. The genes are TRBV28 and TRBJ2-6, with 7 bases matching TRBD1. With V trimmed by 4 bases and J by 0 bases, 12 bases remained unmatched. Germline V lookup: CDR1 MDHEN, CDR2 SYDVKM. The CDR3 loop spans 19 amino acids.

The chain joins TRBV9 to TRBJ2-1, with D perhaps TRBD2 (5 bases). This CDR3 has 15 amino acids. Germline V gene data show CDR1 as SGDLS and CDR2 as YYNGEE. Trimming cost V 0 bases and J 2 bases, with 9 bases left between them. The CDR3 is CASSVGSSPYNEQFF. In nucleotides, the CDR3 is TGTGCCAGCAGCGTAGGGTCTAGCCCCTACAATGAGCAGTTCTTC.

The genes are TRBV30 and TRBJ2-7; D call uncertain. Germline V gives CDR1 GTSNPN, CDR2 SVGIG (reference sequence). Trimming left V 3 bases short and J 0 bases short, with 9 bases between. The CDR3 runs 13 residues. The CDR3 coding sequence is TGTGCCTGGAGGGCTTTCCTCTCCTACGAGCAGTACTTC. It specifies CAWRAFLSYEQYF.

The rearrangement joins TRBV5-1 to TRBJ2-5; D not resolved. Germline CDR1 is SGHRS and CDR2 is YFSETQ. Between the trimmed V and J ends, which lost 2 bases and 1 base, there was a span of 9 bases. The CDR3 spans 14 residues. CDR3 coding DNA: TGCGCCAGCAGCTTTTCTCAGATCCAAGAGACCCAGTACTTC. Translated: CASSFSQIQETQYF.

The CDR3 nucleotides are TGCGCCAGCAGCTTGAGGGTAGGGACAGGGACCTTGGATTATGGCTACACCTTC. Amino acid sequence: CASSLRVGTGTLDYGYTF. This chain joins TRBV5-1 and TRBJ1-2; 9 bases fit TRBD1. CDR3 size: 18 residues. From germline, CDR1 is SGHRS and CDR2 YFSETQ. Germline trimming cut 1 base from V and 5 bases from J; bases unmatched to any gene: 15.

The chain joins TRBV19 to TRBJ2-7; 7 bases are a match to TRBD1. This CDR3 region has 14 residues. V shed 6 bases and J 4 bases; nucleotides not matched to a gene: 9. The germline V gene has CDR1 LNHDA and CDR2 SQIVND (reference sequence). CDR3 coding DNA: TGTGCCAGTAGCAATTTGGACAGGATTTACGAGCAGTACTTC. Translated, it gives CASSNLDRIYEQYF.

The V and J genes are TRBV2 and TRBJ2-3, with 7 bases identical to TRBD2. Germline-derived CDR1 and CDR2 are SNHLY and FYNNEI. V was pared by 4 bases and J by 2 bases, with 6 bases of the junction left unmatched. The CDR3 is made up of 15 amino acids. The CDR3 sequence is CASSVGLADTDTQYF. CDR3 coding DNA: TGTGCCAGCAGTGTTGGCCTAGCGGACACAGATACGCAGTATTTT.

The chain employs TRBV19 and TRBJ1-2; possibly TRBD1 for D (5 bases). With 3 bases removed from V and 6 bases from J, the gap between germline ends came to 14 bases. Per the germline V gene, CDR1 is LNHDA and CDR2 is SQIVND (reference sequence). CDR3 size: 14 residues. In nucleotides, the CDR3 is TGTGCCAGTAGTATCGGGGGGATTTATAATGGCTACACCTTC. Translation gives CASSIGGIYNGYTF.

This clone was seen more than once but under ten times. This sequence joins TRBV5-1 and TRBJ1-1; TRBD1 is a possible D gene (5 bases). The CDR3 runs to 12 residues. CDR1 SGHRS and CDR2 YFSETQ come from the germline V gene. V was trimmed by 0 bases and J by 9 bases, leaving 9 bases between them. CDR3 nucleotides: TGCGCCAGCAGCTTGGAAAGGGGTAAAGCTTTCTTT. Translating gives CASSLERGKAFF.

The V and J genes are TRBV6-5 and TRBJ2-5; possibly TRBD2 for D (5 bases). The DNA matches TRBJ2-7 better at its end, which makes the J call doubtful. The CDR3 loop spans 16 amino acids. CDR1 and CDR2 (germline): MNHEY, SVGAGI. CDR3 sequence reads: CASSYSIWRSSYEQYF. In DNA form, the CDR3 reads TGTGCCAGCAGTTACTCGATTTGGAGGAGCTCCTACGAGCAGTACTTC.

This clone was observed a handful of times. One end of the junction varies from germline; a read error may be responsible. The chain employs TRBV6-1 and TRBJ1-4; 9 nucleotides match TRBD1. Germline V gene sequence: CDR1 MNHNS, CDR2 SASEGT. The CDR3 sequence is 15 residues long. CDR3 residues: CASSEAGTGNGKLFF. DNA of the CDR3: TGTGCCAGCAGTGAAGCCGGGACAGGGAATGGAAAACTGTTTTTT.

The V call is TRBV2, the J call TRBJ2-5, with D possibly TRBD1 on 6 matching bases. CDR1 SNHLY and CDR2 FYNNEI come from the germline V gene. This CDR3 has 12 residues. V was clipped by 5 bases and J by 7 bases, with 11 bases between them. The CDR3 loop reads CASSYRAGTQYF. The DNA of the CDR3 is TGTGCCAGCAGTTACAGGGCCGGGACCCAGTACTTC. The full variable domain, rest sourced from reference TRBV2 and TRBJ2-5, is EPEVTQTPSHQVTQMGQEVILRCVPISNHLYFYWYRQILGQKVEFLVSFYNNEISEKSEIFDDQFSVERPDGSNFTLKIRSTKLEDSAMYFCASSYRAGTQYFGPGTRLLVL.

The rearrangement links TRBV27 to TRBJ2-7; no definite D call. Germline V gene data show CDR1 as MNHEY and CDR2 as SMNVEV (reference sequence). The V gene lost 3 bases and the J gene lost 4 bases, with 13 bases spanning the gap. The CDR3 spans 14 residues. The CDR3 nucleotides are TGTGCCAGCAGTTTTAGTCCAGGTGGTTACGAGCAGTACTTC. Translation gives CASSFSPGGYEQYF.

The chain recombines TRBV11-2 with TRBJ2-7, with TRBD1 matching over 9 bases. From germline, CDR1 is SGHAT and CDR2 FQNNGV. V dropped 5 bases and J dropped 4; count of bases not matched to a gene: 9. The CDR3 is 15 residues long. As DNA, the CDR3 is TGTGCCAGCAGCCACCACCCGGGACAGGGTTACGAGCAGTACTTC. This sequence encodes CASSHHPGQGYEQYF.

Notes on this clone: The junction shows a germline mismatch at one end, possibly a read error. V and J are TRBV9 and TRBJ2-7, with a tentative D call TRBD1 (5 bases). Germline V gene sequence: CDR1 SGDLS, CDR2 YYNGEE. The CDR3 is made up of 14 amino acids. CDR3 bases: TGTGCCAGCAGCGTAGTAGGGGCGTCCTCCGAGCAGTACTTC. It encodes CASSVVGASSEQYF.

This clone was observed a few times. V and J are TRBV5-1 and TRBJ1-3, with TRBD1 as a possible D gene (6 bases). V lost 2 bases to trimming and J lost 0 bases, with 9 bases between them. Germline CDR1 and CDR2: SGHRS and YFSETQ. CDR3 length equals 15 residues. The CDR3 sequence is CASSFTGTSGNTIYF. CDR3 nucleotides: TGCGCCAGCAGCTTCACAGGGACCTCTGGAAACACCATATATTTT.

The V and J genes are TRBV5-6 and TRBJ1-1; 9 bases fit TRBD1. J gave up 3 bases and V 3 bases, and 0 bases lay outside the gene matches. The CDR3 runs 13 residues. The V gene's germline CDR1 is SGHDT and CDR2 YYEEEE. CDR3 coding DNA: TGTGCCAGCAGCTGGACAGGGGACACTGAAGCTTTCTTT. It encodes CASSWTGDTEAFF.